What follows is one T cell receptor beta chain and its context. Data came from immunoSEQ multiplex PCR; TCRdb stores just in-frame clones and leaves some out. The table includes some 50,000 clones, roughly 86% detected once. V was clipped by 1 base and J by 6 bases; unmatched bases: 5. The CDR3 sequence is 15 residues long. The germline CDR1 and CDR2 sequences are MNHNS and SASEGT. This entry comes from a study of blood T cell repertoires in COVID-19. This sequence joins TRBV6-1 and TRBJ1-5; 8 bases match TRBD1. The receptor's source is a woman aged 45-59 years who had recovered from COVID-19. Sequencing used PBMCs or T cells enriched from blood (not recorded which). CDR3: CASSEGQGAPQPQHF. In DNA, the CDR3 is TGTGCCAGCAGTGAAGGTCAGGGGGCGCCTCAGCCCCAGCATTTT.